A single T cell receptor beta chain is shown here with its context. The sample is drawn from a study of shared clonotypes between healthy human individuals. Using immunoSEQ multiplex PCR, the repertoire was profiled, and TCRdb retains in-frame clones only, with some absent. The sample holds about 380,000 clones, roughly 96% seen once. Germline V lookup: CDR1 SEHNR, CDR2 FQNEAQ (reference sequence). There are 14 residues in the CDR3. V dropped 5 bases and J dropped 4 bases, with 15 bases sitting between them. This clonotype was obtained from a man between 25 and 39 years old in good health. Input material: memory CD8+ T cells sorted from blood. Subset: CD45RO+ cells pooled with CCR7-negative TemRA cells. The J gene is TRBJ2-7, the V gene TRBV7-9, with D possibly being TRBD2 (6 bases). CDR3: CASSGEDPSYEQYF. The CDR3 DNA sequence: TGTGCCAGCAGCGGGGAGGACCCGTCGTACGAGCAGTACTTC. Looking up the rest from reference TRBV7-9 and TRBJ2-7 gives the full variable domain: DTGVSQNPRHKITKRGQNVTFRCDPISEHNRLYWYRQTLGQGPEFLTYFQNEAQLEKSRLLSDRFSAERPKGSFSTLEIQRTEQGDSAMYLCASSGEDPSYEQYFGPGTRLTVT.